The present entry profiles one TCR beta chain with its context. What it binds is unknown. This record comes from a study of OX40 agonist ivuxolimab in advanced cancers. Whole-study findings and limits: Clonal expansion by week 6 occurred in CD4+ and CD8+ blood T cells (at 0.1 to 3.0 mg/kg).

Profiling relied on immunoSEQ multiplex PCR, and the TCRdb table lists in-frame clones only, not all of them. Here the sample spans tens of thousands of clones, 85% being singletons. The material sequenced was CD4+ or CD8+ T cells sorted from blood, taken in a trial of the OX40 agonist ivuxolimab. This receptor was obtained from an adult with an advanced solid tumor such as melanoma, head and neck, liver or kidney cancer.

This chain's CDR3 is CASSQEVGGFRYEQYF. The CDR3 nucleotides read TGTGCCAGCAGCCAAGAGGTAGGGGGGTTTAGGTACGAGCAGTACTTC. This chain connects TRBV4-2 to TRBJ2-7; D tentatively reads TRBD1 or TRBD2 (6 bases each). The CDR3 totals 16 residues. Germline V gene lookup returns CDR1 LGHNA and CDR2 YNFKEQ. Trimming removed 0 bases from V and 4 bases from J, with 16 bases in between.